The sequence of this TCR beta chain was determined in a study of blood T cell repertoires in COVID-19. Across the whole study: From the United States, Italy and Spain came samples of acute and convalescent COVID-19. Sources were T cells, B-cell-depleted T cells, or PBMCs; the material itself was cDNA or gDNA.

Per the germline V gene, CDR1 is MGHRA and CDR2 is YSYEKL. V gave up 2 bases and J gave up 4 bases, with 11 bases separating them. The CDR3 is 14 residues long. This clone was picked up many times. Original methodology: For nucleated cells, counts were estimated from reference gene primer amplification. Produced via immunoSEQ multiplex PCR; TCRdb's table is partial and in-frame only. V and J calls and clone size are copied from that table; D and trimming were computed from the DNA. The sample contains about 360,000 clones, around 82% of which appear only once. The chain joins TRBV4-1 to TRBJ1-1; tentatively, D is TRBD1 (6 bases). The receptor was derived from a man aged 25 to 45 with active or convalescent COVID-19. The sample was peripheral blood. In nucleotides, the CDR3 is TGCGCCAGCAGCCAACAGGGGTGGGGCACTGAAGCTTTCTTT. As protein: CASSQQGWGTEAFF.